This T cell receptor (beta chain) appears in the sequencing data of a study of blood T cell repertoires in COVID-19. As for the study in general: Whether acute or convalescent, the COVID-19 samples came from the United States, Italy and Spain. Sample material is recorded as cDNA or gDNA derived from T cells, B-cell-depleted T cells, or PBMCs.

This clone showed up many times. The sample has other DNA sequences that encode this CDR3 too. Methods used by the authors: Using reference gene primer amplification, nucleated cell counts were estimated. The method was immunoSEQ multiplex PCR; TCRdb's version includes in-frame clones alone and lacks a portion of them. The V and J calls and clone size are taken from that table; D and trimming were inferred from the DNA. The table records 110,000 to 150,000 clones, around nine tenths of them present only once. V lost 3 bases and J 6 bases, leaving 15 bases between the germline ends. This CDR3 region has 14 residues. Germline CDR1 is DFQATT and CDR2 is SNEGSKA (reference sequence).

The V gene is TRBV20-1, the J gene TRBJ1-5, with a tentative D call TRBD1 (5 bases). This receptor was obtained from a human donor in a cohort sampled during active COVID-19. Material: peripheral blood. The CDR3: CSASGWGRGQPQHF. In nucleotides, the CDR3 is TGCAGTGCTAGTGGGTGGGGCCGCGGTCAGCCCCAGCATTTT.